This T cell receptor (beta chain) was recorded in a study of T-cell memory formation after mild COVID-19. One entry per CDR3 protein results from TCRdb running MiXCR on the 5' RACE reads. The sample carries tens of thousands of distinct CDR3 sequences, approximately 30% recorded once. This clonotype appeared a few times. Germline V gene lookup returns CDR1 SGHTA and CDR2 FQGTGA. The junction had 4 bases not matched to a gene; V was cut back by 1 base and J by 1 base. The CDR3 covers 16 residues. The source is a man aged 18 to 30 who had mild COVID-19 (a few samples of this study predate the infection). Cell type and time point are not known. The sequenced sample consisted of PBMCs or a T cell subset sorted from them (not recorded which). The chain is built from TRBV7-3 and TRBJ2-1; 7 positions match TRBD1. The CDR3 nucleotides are TGTGCCAGCAGCTTAAACAGGGGAGTATCCTACAATGAGCAGTTCTTC. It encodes CASSLNRGVSYNEQFF.